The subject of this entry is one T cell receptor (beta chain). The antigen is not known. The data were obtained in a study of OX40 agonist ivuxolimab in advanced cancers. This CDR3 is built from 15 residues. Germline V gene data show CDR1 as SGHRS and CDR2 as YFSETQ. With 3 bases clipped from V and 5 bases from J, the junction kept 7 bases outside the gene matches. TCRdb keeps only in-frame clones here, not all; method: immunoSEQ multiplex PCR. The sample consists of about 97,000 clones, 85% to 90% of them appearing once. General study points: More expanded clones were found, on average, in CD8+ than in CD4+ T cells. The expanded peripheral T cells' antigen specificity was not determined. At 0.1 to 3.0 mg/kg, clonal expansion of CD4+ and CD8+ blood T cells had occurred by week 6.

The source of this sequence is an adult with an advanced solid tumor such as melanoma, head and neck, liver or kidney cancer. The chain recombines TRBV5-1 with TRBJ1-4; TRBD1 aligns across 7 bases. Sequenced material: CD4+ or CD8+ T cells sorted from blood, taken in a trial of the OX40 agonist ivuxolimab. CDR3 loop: CASSYRGVENEKLFF. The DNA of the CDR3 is TGCGCCAGCAGCTACAGGGGAGTGGAGAATGAAAAACTGTTTTTT. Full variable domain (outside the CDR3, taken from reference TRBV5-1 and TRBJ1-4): KAGVTQTPRYLIKTRGQQVTLSCSPISGHRSVSWYQQTPGQGLQFLFEYFSETQRNKGNFPGRFSGRQFSNSRSEMNVSTLELGDSALYLCASSYRGVENEKLFFGSGTQLSVL.